Listed below are T cell receptor beta chains from one sample, sequenced in a study of early T cells in non-severe SARS-CoV-2 infection. One entry per CDR3 protein results from TCRdb running MiXCR on the 5' RACE reads. The sample lists tens of thousands of distinct CDR3 sequences; about 9.9% were seen once. The sequenced sample was whole blood. The source is an adult who was a healthcare worker with PCR-confirmed SARS-CoV-2 infection or an uninfected control (not recorded which). CDR3s include the opening cysteine and the closing phenylalanine or tryptophan. A D gene is named only where the DNA matches it firmly. Rows may omit the clone size; those that give it use once, few, many or a size class.

TRBJ1-2	TRBD1	many	TRBV6-1	CASSLDRVYGYTF	TGTGCCAGCAGTCTGGACAGGGTCTATGGCTACACCTTC
TRBJ2-7	TRBD2	.	TRBV5-1	CASSLAEQAGGWGEQYF	TGCGCCAGCAGCCTCGCCGAACAAGCGGGAGGTTGGGGGGAGCAGTACTTC
TRBJ2-5	.	medium-sized	TRBV2	CASEGTHQETQYF	TGTGCCAGCGAGGGGACACACCAAGAGACCCAGTACTTC
TRBJ2-7	.	few	TRBV2	CASTGGSGSYEQYF	TGTGCCAGCACAGGAGGGTCGGGCTCCTACGAGCAGTACTTC
TRBJ1-1	.	many	TRBV5-5	CASSLEEGRTEAFF	TGTGCCAGCAGCTTGGAGGAGGGAAGGACTGAAGCTTTCTTT
TRBJ2-2	.	.	TRBV12-3/TRBV12-4	CASSLGVQGNTGELFF	TGTGCCAGCAGTTTGGGGGTACAGGGGAACACCGGGGAGCTGTTTTTT
TRBJ2-7	.	.	TRBV25-1	CASSRPGSSYEQYF	TGTGCCAGCAGTCGGCCGGGGAGCTCCTACGAGCAGTACTTC
TRBJ1-2	TRBD1	many	TRBV18	CASSPDRGYGYTF	TGTGCCAGCTCGCCTGACAGGGGCTATGGCTACACCTTC
TRBJ2-2	.	.	TRBV6-6	CASVLGAGELFF	TGTGCCAGCGTTTTAGGAGCCGGGGAGCTGTTTTTT
TRBJ1-2	.	many	TRBV28	CASSLSINYGYTF	TGTGCCAGCAGTTTATCGATTAACTATGGCTACACCTTC
TRBJ2-2	.	.	TRBV5-1	CASSSEDPGELFF	TGCGCCAGCAGCTCGGAGGACCCCGGGGAGCTGTTTTTT
TRBJ1-1	.	.	TRBV9	CASSPPETPF	TGTGCCAGCAGCCCCCCGGAGACGCCCTTT
TRBJ2-1	TRBD1	.	TRBV24-1	CATSDRTGSEGGSSYNEQFF	TGTGCCACCAGTGATCGGACAGGGTCTGAGGGGGGAAGCTCCTACAATGAGCAGTTCTTC
TRBJ2-7	.	.	TRBV15	CATSPDSGDYEQYF	TGTGCCACCAGTCCGGATTCGGGGGATTACGAGCAGTACTTC
TRBJ2-7	.	.	TRBV6-2/TRBV6-3	CASSLRREQYF	TGTGCCAGCAGCCTCAGGAGGGAGCAGTACTTC
TRBJ2-7	.	.	TRBV7-2	CASSLVFLYYEQYF	TGTGCCAGCAGCCTAGTATTTTTGTACTACGAGCAGTACTTC
TRBJ2-7	.	.	TRBV7-9	CASSPTGGDLSEQYF	TGTGCCAGCAGCCCCACTGGTGGGGACCTTTCCGAGCAGTACTTC
TRBJ1-3	TRBD1	many	TRBV28	CASTQGGSADTIYF	TGTGCCAGCACTCAAGGGGGCTCCGCGGACACCATATATTTT
TRBJ2-3	.	.	TRBV11-2	CASSPEAGTDTQYF	TGTGCCAGCAGCCCGGAGGCAGGGACAGATACGCAGTATTTT
TRBJ2-7	TRBD2	many	TRBV20-1	CSARVRPSGAYEQYF	TGCAGTGCTAGAGTTCGGCCTAGCGGCGCCTACGAGCAGTACTTC
TRBJ2-1	.	.	TRBV28	CASSLIQEQFF	TGTGCCAGCAGTTTGATTCAGGAGCAGTTCTTC
TRBJ2-2	.	few	TRBV20-1	CSARDPKGQGGELFF	TGCAGTGCTAGAGATCCCAAGGGGCAAGGCGGGGAGCTGTTTTTT
TRBJ1-6	.	.	TRBV27	CASSRETRSYNSPLHF	TGTGCCAGCAGTCGGGAGACACGCTCCTATAATTCACCCCTCCACTTT
TRBJ1-1	.	few	TRBV9	CASSVPQGGIPEAFF	TGTGCCAGCAGCGTCCCACAGGGAGGCATCCCTGAAGCTTTCTTT
TRBJ2-1	TRBD2	many	TRBV3-1	CASGGGGSSHNEQFF	TGTGCCAGCGGAGGAGGCGGGAGTTCCCACAATGAGCAGTTCTTC
TRBJ1-1	.	.	TRBV28	CASRMREAFF	TGTGCCAGCAGGATGCGGGAAGCTTTCTTT
TRBJ2-7	.	many	TRBV3-1	CASSPGTQKGEQYF	TGTGCCAGCAGCCCCGGGACGCAAAAAGGCGAGCAGTACTTC
TRBJ2-2	TRBD1	many	TRBV7-7	CASSRDREDGELFF	TGTGCTAGCAGCCGAGACAGGGAAGACGGGGAGCTGTTTTTT
TRBJ1-2	.	few	TRBV28	CASSLSQIYGYTF	TGTGCCAGCAGTTTAAGCCAGATCTATGGCTACACCTTC
TRBJ2-1	TRBD2	many	TRBV10-3	CAISAGLAGDEQFF	TGTGCCATCAGTGCGGGACTAGCGGGAGATGAGCAGTTCTTC
TRBJ2-7	.	.	TRBV28	CASSFLAGANQYF	TGTGCCAGCAGTTTCCTCGCCGGGGCCAACCAGTACTTC
TRBJ1-1	.	many	TRBV7-2	CASSPHGGYTEAFF	TGTGCCAGCAGCCCCCATGGGGGATACACTGAAGCTTTCTTT
TRBJ1-1	.	many	TRBV28	CASSRGALNTEAFF	TGTGCCAGCAGTCGGGGGGCCTTGAACACTGAAGCTTTCTTT
TRBJ2-3	.	many	TRBV2	CASSELNTDTQYF	TGTGCCAGCAGTGAACTCAACACAGATACGCAGTATTTT
TRBJ2-1	.	.	TRBV10-3	CAISESGLGNEQFF	TGTGCCATCAGTGAGTCGGGTTTAGGGAATGAGCAGTTCTTC
TRBJ1-4	TRBD1	few	TRBV2	CASLAGTGVEKLFF	TGTGCCAGCCTCGCCGGGACAGGGGTCGAAAAACTGTTTTTT
TRBJ2-7	.	many	TRBV27	CASTRGFGAYEQYF	TGTGCCAGCACCAGGGGATTTGGCGCCTACGAGCAGTACTTC
TRBJ2-3	.	many	TRBV20-1	CSARLGSTDTQYF	TGCAGTGCTAGACTAGGTAGCACAGATACGCAGTATTTT
TRBJ1-1	.	.	TRBV11-3	CASSSRDSEAFF	TGTGCCAGCAGCTCGCGAGACTCTGAAGCTTTCTTT
TRBJ2-1	TRBD2	many	TRBV12-3/TRBV12-4	CASSLPPRGLAGGNEQFF	TGTGCCAGCAGTTTACCCCCCAGGGGACTAGCGGGGGGGAATGAGCAGTTCTTC
TRBJ1-4	.	many	TRBV11-2	CASSLDRDEKLFF	TGTGCCAGCAGCTTAGACAGGGACGAAAAACTGTTTTTT